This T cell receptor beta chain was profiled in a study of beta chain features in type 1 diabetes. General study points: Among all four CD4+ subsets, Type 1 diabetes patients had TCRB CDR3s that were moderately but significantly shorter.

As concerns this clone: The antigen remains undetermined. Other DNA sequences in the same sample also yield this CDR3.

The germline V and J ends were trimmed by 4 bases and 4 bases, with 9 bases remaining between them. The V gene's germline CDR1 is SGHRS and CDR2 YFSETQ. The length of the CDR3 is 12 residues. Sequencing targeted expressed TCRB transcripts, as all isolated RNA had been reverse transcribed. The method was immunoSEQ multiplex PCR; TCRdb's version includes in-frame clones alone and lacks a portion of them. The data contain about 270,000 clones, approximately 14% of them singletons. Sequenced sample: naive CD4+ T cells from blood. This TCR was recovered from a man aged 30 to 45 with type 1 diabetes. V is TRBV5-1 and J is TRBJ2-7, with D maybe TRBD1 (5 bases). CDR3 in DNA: TGCGCCAGCAGCCTCCAGGGTTACGAGCAGTACTTC. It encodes CASSLQGYEQYF.